These 29 T cell receptor beta chains came from one sample sequenced in a study of blood T cell repertoires in COVID-19 (dated by TCRdb to about 2020). The library came from the immunoSEQ multiplex PCR assay. The table was pulled from immuneACCESS by TCRdb, which kept in-frame rearrangements only. Such tables lose some clones; where checked, under half of the loss comes from unresolved V genes, and the rest has no known cause. This sample has around 160,000 clones in its table, and under 95% of those were observed once. 18% of the sample belongs to the ten largest clones. Sample: peripheral blood. The receptors stem from a man aged 55 to 70 with active or convalescent COVID-19.

The genes are TRBV5-1 and TRBJ2-5; D is unclear. CDR3 size: 14 residues. Trimming left V 4 bases short and J 5 bases short, with 15 bases between. Germline V gives CDR1 SGHRS, CDR2 YFSETQ. CDR3 loop: CASSPDIGGETQYF. The DNA of the CDR3 is TGCGCCAGCAGCCCCGACATCGGTGGGGAGACCCAGTACTTC.

V and J are TRBV4-2 and TRBJ2-7, with unresolved D. The V and J ends lost 1 base and 3 bases respectively, with 13 bases between them. The CDR3 is made up of 15 amino acids. The germline V gene has CDR1 LGHNA and CDR2 YNFKEQ. The chain's CDR3 is CASSQVRVAHYEQYF. Written as DNA, the CDR3 is TGTGCCAGCAGCCAAGTACGAGTAGCTCACTACGAGCAGTACTTC.

The rearrangement joins TRBV24-1 to TRBJ2-1, with TRBD1 matching 8 bases. CDR1 is KGHDR, CDR2 SFDVKD, per germline. J was trimmed by 7 bases and V by 3 bases; bases with no gene match: 10. CDR3 length: 16 amino acids. The DNA of the CDR3 is TGTGCCACCAGTGATCCCGGGCAGGGGGCGCGGAATGAGCAGTTCTTC. Its protein is CATSDPGQGARNEQFF.

The rearrangement links TRBV30 to TRBJ2-3; 15 bases agree with TRBD2. Germline CDR1 is GTSNPN and CDR2 is SVGIG (reference sequence). CDR3 length: 18 amino acids. The junction had 8 bases not matched to a gene; V was cut back by 3 bases and J by 1 base. CDR3 in amino acids: CAWRKWGLAGGGTDTQYF. DNA of the CDR3: TGTGCCTGGAGAAAGTGGGGACTAGCGGGAGGAGGCACAGATACGCAGTATTTT.

This clone was detected a few times. V usage is TRBV11-2 and J usage is TRBJ1-4; 10 bases align to TRBD1. The CDR3 is 13 amino acids. Germline V lookup: CDR1 SGHAT, CDR2 FQNNGV. V lost 5 bases, J lost 8 bases, and 2 bases stayed unmatched. This CDR3 reads CASSRGQGEKLFF. CDR3 in DNA: TGTGCCAGCAGCCGGGGACAGGGGGAAAAACTGTTTTTT. Looking up the rest from reference TRBV11-2 and TRBJ1-4 gives the full variable domain: EAGVAQSPRYKIIEKRQSVAFWCNPISGHATLYWYQQILGQGPKLLIQFQNNGVVDDSQLPKDRFSAERLKGVDSTLKIQPAKLEDSAVYLCASSRGQGEKLFFGSGTQLSVL.

In this sample, this clone turned up once. The chain is built from TRBV9 and TRBJ2-1; D is uncertain. V was clipped by 0 bases and J by 0 bases, with 13 bases between them. The CDR3 is made up of 17 amino acids. The germline V gene has CDR1 SGDLS and CDR2 YYNGEE. Here the CDR3 DNA reads TGTGCCAGCAGCGTAGTAGGCAGGTTTAGCTCCTACAATGAGCAGTTCTTC. Its translation: CASSVVGRFSSYNEQFF.

J is TRBJ2-3 and V is TRBV18; 7 nucleotides align to TRBD1. After removal of 0 bases from V and 11 bases from J, the junction contained 11 bases not matched to a gene. Germline V gene lookup returns CDR1 KGHSH and CDR2 LQKENI. This CDR3 is built from 15 residues. Here the CDR3 DNA reads TGTGCCAGCTCACCACCGGGACAGAAGATGAGAGGGCAGTATTTT. As protein: CASSPPGQKMRGQYF.

As concerns this clone: At the DNA level, this CDR3 is encoded by other sequences in the same sample as well. V and J are TRBV11-2 and TRBJ1-5; D perhaps matches TRBD1 (5 bases). V gave up 0 bases and J gave up 4 bases, with 7 bases separating them. This CDR3 is built from 14 residues. Germline V lookup: CDR1 SGHAT, CDR2 FQNNGV. The CDR3 nucleotides read TGTGCCAGCAGCTTAGACCGGGGGAATCAGCCCCAGCATTTT. Protein: CASSLDRGNQPQHF.

CDR3 amino acids: CASSQRQGLTGNTIYF. CDR3 DNA sequence: TGTGCCAGCAGCCAACGACAGGGATTAACCGGAAACACCATATATTTT. The chain uses TRBV7-9 and TRBJ1-3, with 7 bases that match TRBD1. The V gene's germline CDR1 is SEHNR and CDR2 FQNEAQ (reference sequence). Trimming cost V 5 bases and J 4 bases; bases outside gene matches: 11. The CDR3 sequence is 16 residues long.

V and J are TRBV4-1 and TRBJ1-1; D perhaps matches TRBD1 (5 bases). The CDR3 is 16 amino acids. Trimming pared 5 bases from V and 2 bases from J, leaving 18 bases between. Looked up from germline, CDR1 is MGHRA and CDR2 is YSYEKL. DNA of the CDR3: TGCGCCAGCAGCTCAGATAGGGGCACAAGCAACACTGAAGCTTTCTTT. This sequence encodes CASSSDRGTSNTEAFF.

The V call is TRBV3-1 (or the pseudogene TRBV3-2), the J call TRBJ2-5, with TRBD2 identical over 11 bases. The CDR3 totals 15 residues. Germline values: CDR1 LGHDT, CDR2 YNNKEL (reference sequence). Trimming removed 4 bases from V and 3 bases from J; junction bases left unmatched: 4. The CDR3 DNA reads as TGTGCCAGCAGCCGCCAACTAGCGGGGGAAGAGACCCAGTACTTC. Its protein product is CASSRQLAGEETQYF.

This clone was counted between two and nine times. The V gene is TRBV5-6, the J gene TRBJ1-4, with TRBD1 matching 8 bases. From germline, CDR1 is SGHDT and CDR2 YYEEEE. This CDR3 region has 15 residues. With V trimmed by 5 bases and J by 1 base, 4 bases remained unmatched. CDR3 DNA: TGTGCCAGCAGTACGGACAGGGAAACTAATGAAAAACTGTTTTTT. Protein sequence: CASSTDRETNEKLFF.

V is TRBV2 and J is TRBJ1-1, with 7 positions matching TRBD1. Germline V gene sequence: CDR1 SNHLY, CDR2 FYNNEI. The CDR3 runs 15 residues. Losses at the gene ends were 2 bases for V and 0 bases for J; bases not matched to a gene: 3. The CDR3 DNA follows: TGTGCCAGCAGTGAACAGGGACAGATGAACACTGAAGCTTTCTTT. Protein product: CASSEQGQMNTEAFF.

This rearrangement joins TRBV29-1 to TRBJ1-4; 8 bases match TRBD1. The junction had 6 bases not matched to a gene; V was cut back by 1 base and J by 8 bases. Germline V CDR1 and CDR2: SQVTM, ANQGSEA. The CDR3 runs 14 residues. CDR3: CSVEAAGGSEKLFF. The CDR3 DNA sequence: TGCAGCGTTGAAGCGGCAGGGGGCTCGGAAAAACTGTTTTTT. The complete variable domain, with remaining parts taken from reference TRBV29-1 and TRBJ1-4, reads SAVISQKPSRDICQRGTSLTIQCQVDSQVTMMFWYRQQPGQSLTLIATANQGSEATYESGFVIDKFPISRPNLTFSTLTVSNMSPEDSSIYLCSVEAAGGSEKLFFGSGTQLSVL.

The chain is built from TRBV19 and TRBJ1-1, with TRBD1 matching 7 bases. The V and J ends lost 4 bases and 6 bases, in that order; junction bases with no gene match: 11. Germline V gene sequence: CDR1 LNHDA, CDR2 SQIVND (reference sequence). This CDR3 spans 15 amino acids. DNA of the CDR3: TGTGCCAGTAGTACATGGACAGGTCGTCGGCCTGAAGCTTTCTTT. Residues: CASSTWTGRRPEAFF.

This chain links TRBV27 with TRBJ1-2; possibly TRBD1 for D (5 bases). The CDR3 is made up of 12 amino acids. The ends were cut back, 8 bases at V and 7 bases at J, with 14 bases in the middle. Per the germline V gene, CDR1 is MNHEY and CDR2 is SMNVEV (reference sequence). CDR3 loop: CASSSREGGYTF. The CDR3 DNA reads TGTGCCAGCTCCTCCAGGGAGGGTGGCTACACCTTC.

V and J are TRBV10-2 and TRBJ1-4; no firm D call. Germline CDR1 is WSHSY and CDR2 is SAAADI. The length of the CDR3 is 12 residues. The V end lost 6 bases, the J end lost 5 bases, and 7 bases lay between the germline ends. CDR3 sequence reads: CASRGSNEKLFF. The CDR3, as DNA: TGCGCCAGCAGGGGCTCGAATGAAAAACTGTTTTTT.

The CDR3 coding sequence is TGCAGTGTTGAGGGAAACTATGGCTACACCTTC. Protein: CSVEGNYGYTF. This chain links TRBV20-1 with TRBJ1-2; D gene uncertain. V was trimmed by 7 bases and J by 2 bases, leaving 8 bases between them. This CDR3 is built from 11 residues. Germline-derived CDR1 and CDR2 are DFQATT and SNEGSKA (reference sequence).

The V call is TRBV5-1, the J call TRBJ1-5, with a possible D match to TRBD1 (6 bases). The germline V gene has CDR1 SGHRS and CDR2 YFSETQ. CDR3 length: 14 amino acids. V lost 0 bases and J lost 6, with 10 bases in between. CDR3 in amino acids: CASSLGDIGQPQHF. CDR3 nucleotides: TGCGCCAGCAGCTTGGGGGACATCGGTCAGCCCCAGCATTTT.

This chain uses TRBV7-6 with TRBJ2-1; TRBD2 matches 15 bases. The CDR3 consists of 22 residues. The V gene's germline CDR1 is SGHVS and CDR2 FNYEAQ. With 1 base clipped from V and 0 bases from J, the junction kept 13 bases outside the gene matches. The CDR3 DNA reads as TGTGCCAGCAGCTTAGAGATCAGGACTAGCGGGGGGGCCGGGAGCTCCTACAATGAGCAGTTCTTC. The encoded protein is CASSLEIRTSGGAGSSYNEQFF. The full variable domain, with the rest looked up from reference TRBV7-6 and TRBJ2-1, is GAGVSQSPRYKVTKRGQDVALRCDPISGHVSLYWYRQALGQGPEFLTYFNYEAQQDKSGLPNDRFSAERPEGSISTLTIQRTEQRDSAMYRCASSLEIRTSGGAGSSYNEQFFGPGTRLTVL.

This chain uses TRBV5-4 with TRBJ1-1; 9 positions match TRBD1. The CDR3 is 17 amino acids. V was clipped by 3 bases and J by 0 bases; unmatched bases: 9. The germline gives CDR1 SGHNT, CDR2 YYREEE (reference sequence). In DNA form, the CDR3 reads TGTGCCAGCAGCTGGGGGACAGGGAGGGCCATGAACACTGAAGCTTTCTTT. Residues: CASSWGTGRAMNTEAFF.

The chain recombines TRBV5-6 with TRBJ2-7; no clear D. Germline lookup yields CDR1 SGHDT and CDR2 YYEEEE. V lost 0 bases and J lost 3, with 4 bases in between. CDR3 length equals 12 residues. The CDR3 reads CASSLVLYEQYF. Here the CDR3 DNA reads TGTGCCAGCAGCTTGGTCCTCTACGAGCAGTACTTC.

The genes are TRBV6-5 and TRBJ1-2; TRBD1 agrees at 9 bases. V lost 6 bases and J lost 7; bases outside the gene matches: 6. The CDR3 has 13 residues. In germline, CDR1 is MNHEY, CDR2 SVGAGI. CDR3 protein: CASSWDRAGGYTF. The CDR3 DNA reads as TGTGCCAGCAGCTGGGACAGGGCGGGTGGCTACACCTTC.

The chain carries TRBV3-1 (or the pseudogene TRBV3-2) and TRBJ2-7, with D hard to call. This CDR3 is built from 11 residues. CDR1 LGHDT and CDR2 YNNKEL come from the germline V gene (reference sequence). Trimming stripped 3 bases from V and 2 bases from J, with 2 bases between. The CDR3 reads CASSHAYEQYF. As DNA, the CDR3 is TGTGCCAGCAGCCACGCCTACGAGCAGTACTTC.

V usage is TRBV6-5 and J usage is TRBJ1-1, with D hard to call. V was shortened by 0 bases and J by 0 bases, with 5 bases between the two germline ends. Germline CDR1 MNHEY, CDR2 SVGAGI. The CDR3 consists of 14 residues. For the CDR3, the DNA is TGTGCCAGCAGTTACTCAACAGTGAACACTGAAGCTTTCTTT. This gives the protein CASSYSTVNTEAFF.

The CDR3: CASSLSVGQVINQPQHF. The CDR3 nucleotides read TGTGCCAGTAGTTTGAGCGTGGGGCAAGTGATCAATCAGCCCCAGCATTTT. The chain joins TRBV19 to TRBJ1-5; possible D gene TRBD1, 5 bases. V gave up 5 bases and J gave up 3 bases, with 20 bases separating them. Germline V gives CDR1 LNHDA, CDR2 SQIVND (reference sequence). The CDR3 has 17 amino acids.

The V gene is TRBV27, the J gene TRBJ1-1; 8 nucleotides align to TRBD1. CDR1 and CDR2 from the germline V gene are MNHEY and SMNVEV (reference sequence). This CDR3 contains 16 residues. V gave up 0 bases and J gave up 4 bases; unmatched junction bases: 7. CDR3 DNA sequence: TGTGCCAGCAGTTTATCAAGGACAGGGATAGTCACTGAAGCTTTCTTT. The encoded protein is CASSLSRTGIVTEAFF.

The chain couples TRBV7-9 to TRBJ2-1; a weak D match, TRBD1 (7 bases). V lost 5 bases and J 4 bases, leaving 18 bases between the germline ends. CDR1 SEHNR and CDR2 FQNEAQ come from the germline V gene (reference sequence). This CDR3 has 16 residues. CDR3 DNA sequence: TGTGCCAGCAGCCCCGGCGGGACAGAGCCTTACAATGAGCAGTTCTTC. It encodes CASSPGGTEPYNEQFF.

The rearrangement uses TRBV4-2 and TRBJ1-6; 7 bases line up with TRBD1. The CDR3 sequence is 14 residues long. The V and J ends lost 0 bases and 10 bases, in that order; junction bases with no gene match: 3. The germline V gene encodes CDR1 LGHNA and CDR2 YNFKEQ. CDR3 loop: CASSQEAGGSPLHF. The CDR3 DNA reads TGTGCCAGCAGCCAAGAGGCAGGGGGATCACCCCTCCACTTT.